These 18 T cell receptor beta chains share one sample of origin, sequenced in a study of T-cell reconstitution after alpha-beta-depleted transplantation in children. Library preparation (for TCRbeta) was performed with unique molecular identifiers. TCRdb reprocessed the PCR reads with MiXCR, giving one entry per CDR3 protein. The repertoire holds 400,000 to 500,000 distinct CDR3 sequences, with roughly a tenth as singletons. The specimen comprised PBMCs from the stem cell graft donor, sampled from the stem cell graft. The receptors were sampled from a human donor who donated a stem cell graft to a child with acute myeloid leukemia.

This clonotype was seen only a few times. The V gene is TRBV20-1, the J gene TRBJ2-7; TRBD2 aligns across 12 bases. CDR1 and CDR2 from the germline V gene are DFQATT and SNEGSKA (reference sequence). CDR3 length equals 14 residues. Trimming took 6 bases from V and 2 from J; bases not matched to a gene: 5. The CDR3, as DNA: TGCAGTGCAGAACTAGCGGGAGGAACCTACGAGCAGTACTTC. It yields the protein CSAELAGGTYEQYF.

This clonotype was detected only once. V and J are TRBV28 and TRBJ2-1; D could derive from TRBD1 or TRBD2 (5 bases each). The V and J ends lost 6 bases and 6 bases respectively, with 18 bases between them. This CDR3 comprises 15 residues. In germline, CDR1 is MDHEN, CDR2 SYDVKM. The CDR3 bases are TGTGCCAGCAGCAAAACACCCCGGGGCTTCAATGAGCAGTTCTTC. This gives the protein CASSKTPRGFNEQFF.

This chain connects TRBV18 to TRBJ1-1, with D hard to call. Looked up from germline, CDR1 is KGHSH and CDR2 is LQKENI. V shed 3 bases and J shed 11 bases, with 13 bases lying between them. The CDR3 has 12 amino acids. This CDR3 is CASSPDSATAFF. CDR3 nucleotides: TGTGCCAGCTCACCCGATTCGGCCACGGCTTTCTTT.

This clonotype came up a few times. The chain links TRBV6-1 to TRBJ2-7; tentatively, D is TRBD1 (7 bases). The CDR3 consists of 15 residues. Germline CDR1 reads MNHNS; CDR2 reads SASEGT. V was trimmed by 2 bases and J by 7 bases, leaving 18 bases between them. Written as DNA, the CDR3 is TGTGCCAGCAGTGAATACCTGGAGGGGGCACGGGAGCAGTACTTC. It codes for CASSEYLEGAREQYF.

This clonotype showed up many times. This sequence joins TRBV20-1 and TRBJ2-7; 14 bases fit TRBD2. Germline-derived CDR1 and CDR2 are DFQATT and SNEGSKA (reference sequence). The CDR3 has 17 amino acids. The DNA for the CDR3 is TGCAGCGTAACCGGGACTAGCGGGAGTCGAAGAGGTGGGGAGCAGTACTTC. This gives the protein CSVTGTSGSRRGGEQYF.

The sample holds one count of this clonotype. This chain links TRBV23-1 with TRBJ2-5; D tentatively reads TRBD1 or TRBD2 (5 bases each). TRBV23-1 is identified as an open reading frame with a role that is uncertain. The CDR3 spans 21 residues. Trimming pared 1 base from V and 0 bases from J, leaving 27 bases between. The CDR3 protein is CASSQWGRCSEMGTYQETQYF. CDR3 in DNA: TGCGCCAGCAGTCAATGGGGCAGATGTTCCGAGATGGGGACGTACCAAGAGACCCAGTACTTC.

This clonotype was picked up a small number of times. The J gene is TRBJ1-2, the V gene TRBV5-1; D is unresolved. Trimming took 7 bases from V and 8 from J, leaving 30 bases between them. Germline-derived CDR1 and CDR2 are SGHRS and YFSETQ. This CDR3 region has 17 residues. The DNA for the CDR3 is TGCGCCAGCGGTTTTGGCCCCGTTGATCCTGTGGGTCAAGGCTACACCTTC. It translates to CASGFGPVDPVGQGYTF.

This clonotype turned up a few times. V usage is TRBV5-1 and J usage is TRBJ2-3; TRBD2 might be the D (6 bases). Germline lookup yields CDR1 SGHRS and CDR2 YFSETQ. The CDR3 length is 15 residues. V was clipped by 7 bases and J by 2 bases, with 17 bases between them. The CDR3 loop reads CASGWASDLTDTQYF. The DNA for the CDR3 is TGCGCCAGCGGCTGGGCTAGCGACCTCACAGATACGCAGTATTTT.

This rearrangement joins TRBV12-3 or TRBV12-4 to TRBJ1-1; tentatively, D is TRBD1 (5 bases). V was pared by 6 bases and J by 4 bases, with 15 bases between. The CDR3 consists of 14 residues. For the CDR3, the DNA is TGTGCCAGCAGCCAGGGTGGGTGGATCACTGAAGCTTTCTTT. Translated, it gives CASSQGGWITEAFF.

This clonotype was counted only a few times. CDR3 sequence (DNA): TGCAGCGTCTCACTAGCGGGACACCTAGAGACCCAGTACTTC. Residues: CSVSLAGHLETQYF. This chain connects TRBV29-1 to TRBJ2-5; TRBD2 matches at 10 bases. Per the germline V gene, CDR1 is SQVTM and CDR2 is ANQGSEA. The CDR3 is made up of 14 amino acids. J was trimmed by 4 bases and V by 6 bases; bases with no gene match: 8.

The table lists this clonotype with a few counts. This sequence joins TRBV29-1 and TRBJ2-7, with TRBD2 as a possible D gene (5 bases). This CDR3 comprises 14 residues. Germline values: CDR1 SQVTM, CDR2 ANQGSEA. V was clipped by 1 base and J by 3 bases, with 13 bases between them. The CDR3 DNA sequence: TGCAGCGTTGAAGGTGAGGGCAGCCTCTACGAGCAGTACTTC. Translated: CSVEGEGSLYEQYF.

The table lists this clonotype with a few counts. The rearrangement joins TRBV7-9 to TRBJ2-2; 7 bases fit TRBD1. CDR3 size: 15 residues. V lost 5 bases and J lost 3; bases outside the gene matches: 6. Germline-derived CDR1 and CDR2 are SEHNR and FQNEAQ (reference sequence). The DNA of the CDR3 is TGTGCCAGCAGCGGCAGGGACAGCCACACCGGGGAGCTGTTTTTT. This gives the protein CASSGRDSHTGELFF.

This clonotype occurred many times. The chain joins TRBV5-1 to TRBJ2-3; 7 nucleotides agree with TRBD2. Germline loops: CDR1 SGHRS, CDR2 YFSETQ. CDR3 length: 14 amino acids. The junction had 1 base not matched to a gene; V was cut back by 2 bases and J by 1 base. CDR3 nucleotide sequence: TGCGCCAGCAGCTTACGGGAGGGCACAGATACGCAGTATTTT. Its translation is CASSLREGTDTQYF.

A few counts support this clonotype. The chain joins TRBV16 to TRBJ1-1; 7 bases match TRBD1. Germline V lookup: CDR1 KGHSY, CDR2 FQNENV. The CDR3 sequence is 14 residues long. The junction had 6 bases not matched to a gene; V was cut back by 0 bases and J by 8 bases. In DNA form, the CDR3 reads TGTGCCAGCAGCCAATCGCCGACAGGGCGAGAAGCTTTCTTT. Translation: CASSQSPTGREAFF.

This clonotype appeared a few times. The rearrangement links TRBV3-1 to TRBJ2-1; 9 positions agree with TRBD2. V lost 0 bases, J lost 7 bases, and 7 bases stayed unmatched. The CDR3 runs 16 residues. CDR1 is LGHDT, CDR2 YNNKEL, per germline (reference sequence). The CDR3 is CASSQDRGGGTNEQFF. The DNA of the CDR3 is TGTGCCAGCAGCCAAGACCGCGGGGGGGGCACAAATGAGCAGTTCTTC.

The V gene is TRBV29-1, the J gene TRBJ2-1; D is perhaps TRBD2 (6 bases). V lost 3 bases and J 0 bases, leaving 9 bases between the germline ends. The CDR3 runs 14 residues. Germline loops: CDR1 SQVTM, CDR2 ANQGSEA. CDR3 nucleotide sequence: TGCAGCGTTGATGTCGGGAGCTCCTACAATGAGCAGTTCTTC. Amino acid sequence: CSVDVGSSYNEQFF.

This chain connects TRBV6-2 or TRBV6-3 to TRBJ2-5; 7 bases match TRBD1. The CDR3 runs 15 residues. Germline V CDR1 and CDR2: MNHEY, SVGEGT. The V segment lost 5 bases and the J segment 1 base; nucleotides outside the gene matches: 7. The DNA for the CDR3 is TGTGCCAGCAGTAACCGGGACAGTTCCCAAGAGACCCAGTACTTC. Residues: CASSNRDSSQETQYF.

This clonotype was seen more than once but under ten times. This chain joins TRBV7-2 and TRBJ1-5, with D possibly TRBD1 on 5 matching bases. The CDR3 is 17 amino acids. V lost 5 bases to trimming and J lost 6 bases, with 23 bases between them. CDR1 is SGHTA and CDR2 is FQGNSA in the germline V gene. The CDR3 region has the DNA TGTGCCAGCAGCAGCACCGGGACCCACGGGTCGGGTCAGCCCCAGCATTTT. Protein: CASSSTGTHGSGQPQHF.